This paragraph covers one T cell receptor beta chain sequence. Study members were between about 18 and 89 years old and lived in approximately 25 US regions. There are 15 residues in the CDR3. Per the germline V gene, CDR1 is SNHLY and CDR2 is FYNNEI. V lost 4 bases, J lost 2 bases, and 12 bases lay in between. The entry originates in a study of blood T cell repertoires in COVID-19. Study-wide context: Acute and convalescent COVID-19 specimens originated in the United States, Italy and Spain.

Under the authors' procedure: By means of reference gene primer amplification, nucleated cell counts were estimated. Clones were sequenced by immunoSEQ multiplex PCR, and TCRdb holds only the in-frame ones, with some missing. That table gives V, J and clone size, and the DNA gave D and trimming. Among about 330,000 clones listed, under 95% were seen once. Sequenced material: PBMCs or T cells enriched from blood (not recorded which). The TCR was taken from a woman in her 30s who had recovered from COVID-19. The chain has TRBV2 and TRBJ1-3; a weak D match, TRBD1 (5 bases). For the CDR3, the DNA is TGTGCCAGCAGTGGGGGCAGGGCTACTGGAAACACCATATATTTT. Translation gives CASSGGRATGNTIYF.